This T cell receptor beta chain was profiled in a study of T cells in localized non-small cell lung cancer. The study's findings and limits: Detection in adjacent lung was observed for a median around 59 of the top 100 tumor clones.

Turning to this clone: Its target is unknown.

The method was immunoSEQ multiplex PCR; TCRdb's version includes in-frame clones alone and lacks a portion of them. The repertoire holds 20,000 to 25,000 clones, around nine tenths seen once, with more than 20% in the top ten. V trimming: 8 bases; J trimming: 5 bases; junction bases outside the gene matches: 12. Germline V gene sequence: CDR1 LNHDA, CDR2 SQIVND (reference sequence). There are 15 residues in the CDR3. Specimen: peripheral blood, collected before any cancer treatment. V gene TRBV19 combines with J gene TRBJ1-5; 7 bases line up with TRBD1. The source of this sequence is a man aged 35-69 years with stage I squamous cell lung carcinoma. The CDR3 loop is CASRQLTGKHQPQHF. The CDR3, as DNA: TGTGCCAGTCGCCAACTGACAGGGAAGCATCAGCCCCAGCATTTT.